These 21 T cell receptor beta chains came from one sample sequenced in a study of cytomegalovirus exposure and HLA in healthy donors. It was with 60 Vbeta and 13 Jbeta primers that the PCR ran. Method: immunoSEQ multiplex PCR; TCRdb's copy keeps in-frame clones and lacks some. This sample has 180,000 or so clones, with approximately 83% found just once. Sequences were obtained from PBMCs. Receptor source: a man between 18 and 29 years old in good health and CMV-seropositive.

The CDR3 here is CASSVGPSGGAPDTQYF. The CDR3 nucleotides are TGTGCCAGCAGCGTAGGCCCTAGCGGGGGGGCCCCAGATACGCAGTATTTT. The gene calls are TRBV9 and TRBJ2-3; 12 bases are a match to TRBD2. CDR1 and CDR2 from the germline V gene are SGDLS and YYNGEE. Trimming removed 0 bases from V and 4 bases from J; junction bases left unmatched: 6. This CDR3 is built from 17 residues.

V is TRBV9 and J is TRBJ2-3; D remains ambiguous. The V end lost 1 base, the J end lost 2 bases, and 11 bases lay between the germline ends. Germline lookup yields CDR1 SGDLS and CDR2 YYNGEE. This CDR3 has 15 amino acids. Here the CDR3 reads CASSVLFSLTDTQYF. The CDR3 DNA reads TGTGCCAGCAGCGTACTCTTCTCTCTCACAGATACGCAGTATTTT. The full variable domain, with the rest looked up from reference TRBV9 and TRBJ2-3, is DSGVTQTPKHLITATGQRVTLRCSPRSGDLSVYWYQQSLDQGLQFLIQYYNGEERAKGNILERFSAQQFPDLHSELNLSSLELGDSALYFCASSVLFSLTDTQYFGPGTRLTVL.

V gene TRBV4-3 combines with J gene TRBJ2-7; TRBD1 matches 9 bases. Trimming removed 0 bases from V and 7 bases from J; junction bases left unmatched: 7. The germline V gene encodes CDR1 LGHNA and CDR2 YSLEER. This CDR3 spans 15 amino acids. The CDR3 reads CASSQEAQGAWEQYF. As DNA, the CDR3 is TGCGCCAGCAGCCAAGAGGCACAGGGGGCGTGGGAGCAGTACTTC.

In its sample, this clone was seen a few times. V and J are TRBV4-1 and TRBJ2-6; a weak D match, TRBD1 (6 bases). Trimming stripped 0 bases from V and 2 bases from J, with 14 bases between. Germline loops: CDR1 MGHRA, CDR2 YSYEKL. The length of the CDR3 is 18 residues. The CDR3, as DNA: TGCGCCAGCAGCCAAGATGTCCAGGGGCTTACTGGGGCCAACGTCCTGACTTTC. It codes for CASSQDVQGLTGANVLTF.

This chain links TRBV11-2 with TRBJ1-1, with D possibly matching TRBD1 (6 bases). The CDR3 is 13 amino acids. Germline V lookup: CDR1 SGHAT, CDR2 FQNNGV. V dropped 6 bases and J dropped 5 bases, with 13 bases sitting between them. In nucleotides, the CDR3 is TGTGCCAGCAGGTCCGGGGGGGCAACTGAAGCTTTCTTT. It translates to CASRSGGATEAFF.

The gene calls are TRBV9 and TRBJ2-1; 7 nucleotides align to TRBD1. J gave up 6 bases and V 0 bases, and 6 bases lay outside the gene matches. Germline V gives CDR1 SGDLS, CDR2 YYNGEE. The CDR3 is 15 amino acids. The CDR3 DNA sequence: TGTGCCAGCAGCGTAGAGGGACAGCGTTTCAATGAGCAGTTCTTC. Encoded protein: CASSVEGQRFNEQFF.

A remark on this clone: Its ends do not fully match the called genes, so a read error is possible. The J gene is TRBJ1-2, the V gene TRBV6-4; TRBD1 matches 10 bases. CDR3 length: 17 residues. Looked up from germline, CDR1 is MRHNA and CDR2 is SNTAGT. This chain's CDR3 is CASSYSNLGTGVYGYTF. Written as DNA, the CDR3 is TGTGCCAGCAGTTACTCCAACCTCGGGACAGGGGTATATGGCTACACCTTC.

A few counts support this clone. V gene TRBV5-1 combines with J gene TRBJ1-4; unclear D gene. Trimming took 4 bases from V and 5 from J, leaving 18 bases between them. The CDR3 totals 16 residues. Germline V CDR1 and CDR2: SGHRS, YFSETQ. CDR3 sequence reads: CASSPRLGEGNEKLFF. CDR3 nucleotides: TGCGCCAGCAGCCCCCGTTTGGGAGAAGGAAATGAAAAACTGTTTTTT.

V and J are TRBV19 and TRBJ1-1, with D perhaps TRBD1 (6 bases). CDR3 size: 16 residues. With 1 base removed from V and 6 bases from J, the gap between germline ends came to 18 bases. The germline CDR1 and CDR2 sequences are LNHDA and SQIVND (reference sequence). In DNA form, the CDR3 reads TGTGCCAGTAGTATAGGGTGGGGGCAGCCGAGCTCTGAAGCTTTCTTT. This translates into CASSIGWGQPSSEAFF.

The J gene is TRBJ2-7, the V gene TRBV9; TRBD1 aligns across 7 bases. After removal of 4 bases from V and 0 bases from J, the junction contained 10 bases not matched to a gene. The germline V gene has CDR1 SGDLS and CDR2 YYNGEE. The CDR3 covers 16 residues. The CDR3 protein is CASSSNRGGSSYEQYF. In nucleotides, the CDR3 is TGTGCCAGCAGCTCCAACAGGGGCGGTAGCTCCTACGAGCAGTACTTC.

The chain joins TRBV2 to TRBJ2-7, with no clear D. Germline CDR1 SNHLY, CDR2 FYNNEI. The CDR3 length is 11 residues. V lost 6 bases to trimming and J lost 1 base, with 4 bases between them. CDR3 nucleotide sequence: TGTGCCAGCAGCCAGTCCTACGAGCAGTACTTC. Translating gives CASSQSYEQYF.

This clone was counted a single time. V is TRBV4-1 and J is TRBJ2-1, with 10 bases matching TRBD2. Per the germline V gene, CDR1 is MGHRA and CDR2 is YSYEKL. The CDR3 is 17 residues long. Unmatched junction bases numbered 4, after V lost 0 bases and J lost 2 bases. The CDR3 reads CASSQDILAGAYNEQFF. Here the CDR3 DNA reads TGCGCCAGCAGCCAAGATATTCTAGCGGGGGCCTACAATGAGCAGTTCTTC.

J is TRBJ2-1 and V is TRBV2, with a possible D match to TRBD2 (6 bases). The CDR3 is 11 residues long. Trimming pared 7 bases from V and 10 bases from J, leaving 11 bases between. The germline CDR1 and CDR2 sequences are SNHLY and FYNNEI. CDR3 nucleotides: TGTGCCAGCAAAAGGGACTCCGAGCAGTTCTTC. It codes for CASKRDSEQFF.

This clone was detected once. This sequence joins TRBV11-3 and TRBJ2-2, with TRBD2 identical over 7 bases. The V and J ends lost 1 base and 6 bases, in that order; junction bases with no gene match: 2. Germline CDR1 reads SGHNT; CDR2 reads YENEEA. The CDR3 sequence is 14 residues long. The CDR3 reads CASSLGAGAGELFF. Here the CDR3 DNA reads TGTGCCAGCAGCTTAGGGGCGGGGGCCGGGGAGCTGTTTTTT.

The V and J genes are TRBV2 and TRBJ1-2, with 7 bases fitting TRBD1. Germline CDR1 is SNHLY and CDR2 is FYNNEI. J was trimmed by 6 bases and V by 5 bases; bases with no gene match: 3. The CDR3 sequence is 12 residues long. CDR3 amino acids: CASSTTGHGYTF. The CDR3 DNA reads TGTGCCAGCAGTACGACAGGGCATGGCTACACCTTC.

This clone was counted a few times. The chain links TRBV4-1 to TRBJ1-1, with 7 bases lining up with TRBD1. Trimming took 0 bases from V and 7 from J; bases not matched to a gene: 5. Germline V gene lookup returns CDR1 MGHRA and CDR2 YSYEKL. This CDR3 spans 14 amino acids. CDR3 loop: CASSQDAAGGEAFF. The CDR3 DNA follows: TGCGCCAGCAGCCAAGATGCGGCAGGGGGTGAAGCTTTCTTT.

The CDR3 DNA reads TGCGCCAGCAGCCCGACAGGGATGAACACTGAAGCTTTCTTT. Its translation: CASSPTGMNTEAFF. J is TRBJ1-1 and V is TRBV5-1, with 7 nucleotides matching TRBD1. From germline, CDR1 is SGHRS and CDR2 YFSETQ. V lost 4 bases, J lost 0 bases, and 3 bases stayed unmatched. The CDR3 covers 14 residues.

The rearrangement links TRBV6-1 to TRBJ2-5, with TRBD2 identical over 10 bases. The CDR3 consists of 16 residues. CDR1 is MNHNS, CDR2 SASEGT, per germline. The ends lost 4 bases at V and 3 bases at J; junction bases unmatched: 8. CDR3: CASSGLAGRGKETQYF. As DNA, the CDR3 is TGTGCCAGCAGTGGACTAGCGGGTCGAGGGAAAGAGACCCAGTACTTC.

V gene TRBV2 combines with J gene TRBJ2-7; 9 nucleotides agree with TRBD2. Trimming took 7 bases from V and 5 from J; bases not matched to a gene: 6. This CDR3 spans 13 amino acids. Germline lookup yields CDR1 SNHLY and CDR2 FYNNEI. The CDR3 DNA is TGTGCCAGCAAGGGCGGGGGGGCCAACGAGCAGTACTTC. As protein: CASKGGGANEQYF.

The genes are TRBV5-1 and TRBJ2-5, with D possibly matching TRBD1 (5 bases). This CDR3 is 14 amino acids long. Germline CDR1 is SGHRS and CDR2 is YFSETQ. The V gene lost 0 bases and the J gene lost 4 bases, with 10 bases spanning the gap. The CDR3 region has the DNA TGCGCCAGCAGCTTGGCCGCGCAGGGAGAGACCCAGTACTTC. Protein sequence: CASSLAAQGETQYF.

In DNA, the CDR3 is TGTGCTAGTGGCAGATCATACAGGGTACGAAACACCGGGGAGCTGTTTTTT. Its protein product is CASGRSYRVRNTGELFF. The chain uses TRBV12-5 and TRBJ2-2; D may be TRBD1 (6 bases). V was clipped by 6 bases and J by 2 bases, with 19 bases between them. The CDR3 contains 17 residues. The germline V gene encodes CDR1 LGHNT and CDR2 FRNRAP.